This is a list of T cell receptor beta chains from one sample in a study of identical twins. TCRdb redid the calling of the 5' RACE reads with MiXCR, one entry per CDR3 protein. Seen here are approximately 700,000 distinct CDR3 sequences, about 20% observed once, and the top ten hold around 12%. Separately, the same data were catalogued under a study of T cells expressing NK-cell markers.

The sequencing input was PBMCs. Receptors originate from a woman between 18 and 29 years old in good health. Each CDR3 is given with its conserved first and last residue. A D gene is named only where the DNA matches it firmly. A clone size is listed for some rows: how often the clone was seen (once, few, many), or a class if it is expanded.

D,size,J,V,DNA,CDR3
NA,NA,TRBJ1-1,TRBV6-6,TGTGCCAGCAGTATAACAGGGTGGACTGAAGCTTTCTTT,CASSITGWTEAFF
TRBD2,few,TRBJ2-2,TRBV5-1,TGCGCCAGCAGCCCCGGCAGCGGGGATAACACCGGGGAGCTGTTTTTT,CASSPGSGDNTGELFF
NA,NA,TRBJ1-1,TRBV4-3,TGCGCCAGCAGCCACCGAGGGGCAGCGAACACTGAAGCTTTCTTT,CASSHRGAANTEAFF
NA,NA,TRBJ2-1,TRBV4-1,TGCGCCAGCAGCCAAGGGGCAGGGAATGAGCAGTTCTTC,CASSQGAGNEQFF
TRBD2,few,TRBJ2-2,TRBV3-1,TGTGCCAGCAGCCAACTCGTAGCGGGGGCGAGTGAGCTGTTTTTT,CASSQLVAGASELFF
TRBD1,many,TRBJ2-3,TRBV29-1,TGCAGCGTTGTCTTGCAGGGGGAAGTGGATACGCAGTATTTT,CSVVLQGEVDTQYF
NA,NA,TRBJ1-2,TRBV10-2,TGCGCCAGCACGACAGCTTTGAGCTATGGCTACACCTTC,CASTTALSYGYTF
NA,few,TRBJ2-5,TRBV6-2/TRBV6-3,TGTGCCAGCAGTTATATTTCACGGGGAGGCGAGACCCAGTACTTC,CASSYISRGGETQYF
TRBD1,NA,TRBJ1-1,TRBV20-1,TGCTGTGCTAGACCCGAGACAGGGCCCAGGGGCACTGAAGCTTTCTTT,CCARPETGPRGTEAFF
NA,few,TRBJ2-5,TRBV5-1,TGCGCCAGCAGAACCTCCGTCGGTGAGACCCAGTACTTC,CASRTSVGETQYF
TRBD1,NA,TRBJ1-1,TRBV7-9,TGTGCCAGCAGCAACCGGGACAGGTCCACTGAAGCTTTCTTT,CASSNRDRSTEAFF
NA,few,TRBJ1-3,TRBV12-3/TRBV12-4,TGTGCCAGCAGTACAACAGGGCCTCGCTCTGGAAACACCATATATTTT,CASSTTGPRSGNTIYF
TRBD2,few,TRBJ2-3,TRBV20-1,TGCAGTGCTAGATGGGGAAGCGGGAGTGGGACAGATACGCAGTATTTT,CSARWGSGSGTDTQYF
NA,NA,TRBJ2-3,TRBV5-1,TGCGCCAGCAGCTTGAGGGTAGCCCCAGATACGCAGTATTTT,CASSLRVAPDTQYF
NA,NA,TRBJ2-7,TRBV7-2,TGTGCCAGCAGCGGATGGGACGGTAGCTCCTACGAGCAGTACTTC,CASSGWDGSSYEQYF
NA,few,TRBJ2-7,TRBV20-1,TGCAGTGCTAGAGATTTGAGATCTTACGAGCAGTACTTC,CSARDLRSYEQYF
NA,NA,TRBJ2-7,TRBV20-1,TGCAGTGCTAGGTACGGGGACCTGATCGAATCCTACGAGCAGTACTTC,CSARYGDLIESYEQYF
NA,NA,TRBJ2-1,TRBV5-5,TGTGCCAGCAGCTTGGCCGTACCGAGAAATGAGCAGTTCTTC,CASSLAVPRNEQFF
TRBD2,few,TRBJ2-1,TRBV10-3,TGTGCCATCAGTGAGGTAGCGGGGGTACTCAATGAGCAGTTCTTC,CAISEVAGVLNEQFF
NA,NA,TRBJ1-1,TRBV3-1,TGTGCCAGCAGCCAAGGGGGGAGGAGTGAAGCTTTCTTT,CASSQGGRSEAFF
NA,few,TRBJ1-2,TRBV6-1,TGTGCCAGCAGGGGCGGCGGCAGGGGATGGCGTGGCTACACCTTC,CASRGGGRGWRGYTF
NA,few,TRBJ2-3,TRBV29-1,TGCAGCGTTGATTTCGGACTTCCAGATACGCAGTATTTT,CSVDFGLPDTQYF
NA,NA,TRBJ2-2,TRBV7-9,TGTGCCAGCAGCTTTCTTACGAACACCGGGGAGCTGTTTTTT,CASSFLTNTGELFF
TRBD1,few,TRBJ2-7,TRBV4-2,TGTGCCAGCAGCCAAGAGGGTGGACAGGGTAGGGAGCAGTACTTC,CASSQEGGQGREQYF
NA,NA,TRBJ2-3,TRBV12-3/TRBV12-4,TGTGCCAGCACCAGTTACTGGGGAGATACGCAGTATTTT,CASTSYWGDTQYF
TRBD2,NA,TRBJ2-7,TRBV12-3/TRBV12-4,TGTGCCAGCCGCCCTGGGGTAGCGGGAGGCGAGCAGTACTTC,CASRPGVAGGEQYF
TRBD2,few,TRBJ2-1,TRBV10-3,TGTGCCATCACCCATGGAGGCGGGGGGGCCTCAAATGAGCAGTTCTTC,CAITHGGGGASNEQFF
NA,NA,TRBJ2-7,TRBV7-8,TGTGCCAGCAGCTTAGGTTCGCAGCTCAGCTCCTACGAGCAGTACTTC,CASSLGSQLSSYEQYF
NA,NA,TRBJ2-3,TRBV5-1,TGCGCCAGCAGCCCCGGGGGGCGTGGAGATACGCAGTATTTT,CASSPGGRGDTQYF
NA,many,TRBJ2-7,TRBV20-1,TGCAGTGCTAGCTTTGTACAGGGCTCCTACGAGCAGTACTTC,CSASFVQGSYEQYF
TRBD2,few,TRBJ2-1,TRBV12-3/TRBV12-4,TGTGCCAGCAGAGAGCGGGAGTATGGAAATGAGCAGTTCTTC,CASREREYGNEQFF
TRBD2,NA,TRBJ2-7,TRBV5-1,TGCGCCAGCAGCTTTGCCCGGGGAGGGTACGAGCAGTACTTC,CASSFARGGYEQYF
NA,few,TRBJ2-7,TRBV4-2,TGTGCCAGCAGCCAAGATCTGGCCGGGCGTTCCGAGCAGTACTTC,CASSQDLAGRSEQYF
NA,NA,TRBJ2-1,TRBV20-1,TGCAGTGCTAGGACGGCGACCCCGGATGAGCAGTTCTTC,CSARTATPDEQFF
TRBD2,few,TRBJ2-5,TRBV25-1,TGTGCCAGCAGTAGTTCGGGGGGACCGGGAGAGACCCAGTACTTC,CASSSSGGPGETQYF
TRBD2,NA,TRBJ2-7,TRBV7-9,TGTGCCAGCAGCTGGGAGGGACCGACCCACGAGCAGTACTTC,CASSWEGPTHEQYF
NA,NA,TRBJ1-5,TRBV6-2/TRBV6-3,TGTGCCAGCAGTTTTTGGGGGTTTGGCAATCAGCCCCAGCATTTT,CASSFWGFGNQPQHF
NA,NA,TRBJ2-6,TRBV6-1,TGTGCCAGCATCCCCTCCGAGCAACACTCTGGGGCCAACGTCCTGACTTTC,CASIPSEQHSGANVLTF
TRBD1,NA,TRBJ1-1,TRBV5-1,TGCGCCAGCAACCTCGGACAGGCTGTGACTGAAGCTTTCTTT,CASNLGQAVTEAFF
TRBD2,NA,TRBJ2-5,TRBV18,TGTGCCAGCTCACCACCTGCAGCGGGGGGCGGAGAGACCCAGTACTTC,CASSPPAAGGGETQYF